This T cell receptor (beta chain) stems from a study of blood T cell repertoires in COVID-19. Study-wide context: Acute and convalescent COVID-19 specimens originated in the United States, Italy and Spain. T cells, B-cell-depleted T cells, or PBMCs supplied cDNA or gDNA.

In the authors' workflow: The authors estimated nucleated cell counts from reference gene primer amplification. Generated by immunoSEQ multiplex PCR, the TCRdb table keeps only in-frame clones and is missing some. Clonal size and the V and J genes are those of that table, whereas D and trimming came from the DNA. The profile shows under 150,000 clones, about 84% of them singletons. Germline V gene data show CDR1 as SGHRS and CDR2 as YFSETQ. CDR3 length: 14 residues. With 0 bases removed from V and 5 bases from J, the gap between germline ends came to 11 bases. This sequence was found in a man in his sixties with active or convalescent COVID-19. The chain has TRBV5-1 and TRBJ2-5; a weak D match, TRBD1 (6 bases). The sample was peripheral blood. The CDR3, as DNA: TGCGCCAGCAGCTTGGGACAGGTGGGGGAGACCCAGTACTTC. Amino acids: CASSLGQVGETQYF.